The source of this TCR beta chain is a study of blood T cell repertoires in COVID-19. Whole-study context: Sites across the United States, Italy and Spain contributed samples from acute and convalescent COVID-19.

It was during active infection that Seattle patients were enrolled and then longitudinally followed. Here immunoSEQ multiplex PCR was the method, and the copy in TCRdb shows in-frame clones only, minus some. The sample lists roughly 400,000 clones; around 87% were seen once. CDR3 length: 17 residues. Germline CDR1 reads SGHNT; CDR2 reads YYREEE (reference sequence). The V gene lost 1 base and the J gene lost 1 base, with 18 bases spanning the gap. This clone was observed a handful of times. What was sequenced was peripheral blood. This sequence joins TRBV5-4 and TRBJ2-7; possibly TRBD2 for D (5 bases). This receptor was taken from a woman aged 55-70 years with COVID-19, enrolled during active disease. The CDR3 DNA reads TGTGCCAGCAGCTTGAGACTACGGACCGCGCCTTCCTACGAGCAGTACTTC. This gives the protein CASSLRLRTAPSYEQYF. The full variable domain, in which reference TRBV5-4 and TRBJ2-7 provide the parts outside the CDR3, is ETGVTQSPTHLIKTRGQQVTLRCSSQSGHNTVSWYQQALGQGPQFIFQYYREEENGRGNFPPRFSGLQFPNYSSELNVNALELDDSALYLCASSLRLRTAPSYEQYFGPGTRLTVT.